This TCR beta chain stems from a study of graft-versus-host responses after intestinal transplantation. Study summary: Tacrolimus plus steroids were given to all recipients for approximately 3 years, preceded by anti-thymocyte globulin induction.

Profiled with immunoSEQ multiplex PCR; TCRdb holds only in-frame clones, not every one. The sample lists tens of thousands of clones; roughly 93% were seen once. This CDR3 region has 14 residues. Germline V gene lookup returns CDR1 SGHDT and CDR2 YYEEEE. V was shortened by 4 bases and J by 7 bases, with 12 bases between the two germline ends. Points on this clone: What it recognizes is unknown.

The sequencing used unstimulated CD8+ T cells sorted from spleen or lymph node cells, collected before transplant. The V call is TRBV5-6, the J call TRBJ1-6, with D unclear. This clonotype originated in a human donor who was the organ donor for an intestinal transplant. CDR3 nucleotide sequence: TGTGCCAGCAGCCCACTACTTTCCAATTCACCCCTCCACTTT. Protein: CASSPLLSNSPLHF. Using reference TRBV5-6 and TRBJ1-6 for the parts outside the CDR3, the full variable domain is DAGVTQSPTHLIKTRGQQVTLRCSPKSGHDTVSWYQQALGQGPQFIFQYYEEEERQRGNFPDRFSGHQFPNYSSELNVNALLLGDSALYLCASSPLLSNSPLHFGNGTRLTVT.